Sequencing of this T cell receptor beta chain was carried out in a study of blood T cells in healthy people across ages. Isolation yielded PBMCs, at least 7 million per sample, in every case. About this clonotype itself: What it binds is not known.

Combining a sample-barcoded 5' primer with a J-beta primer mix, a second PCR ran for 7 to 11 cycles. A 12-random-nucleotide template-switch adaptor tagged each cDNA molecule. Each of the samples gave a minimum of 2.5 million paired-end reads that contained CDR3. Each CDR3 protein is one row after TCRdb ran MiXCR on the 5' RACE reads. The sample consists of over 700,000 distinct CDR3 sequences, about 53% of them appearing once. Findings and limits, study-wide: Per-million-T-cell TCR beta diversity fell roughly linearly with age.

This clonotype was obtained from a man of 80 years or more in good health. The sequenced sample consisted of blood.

CDR3 DNA: TGTGCCAGTAGTACGGGGACTTCCAGATACGCGTATTTT. Translating gives CASSTGTSRYAYF. This sequence joins TRBV19 and TRBJ2-3, with a possible D match to TRBD2 (6 bases). This CDR3 spans 13 amino acids. Germline CDR1 and CDR2: LNHDA and SQIVND (reference sequence). Trimming took off 4 bases at V and 14 bases at J, with 19 bases between the two ends. Based on the CDR3 plus reference TRBV19 and TRBJ2-3, the full variable domain is DGGITQSPKYLFRKEGQNVTLSCEQNLNHDAMYWYRQDPGQGLRLIYYSQIVNDFQKGDIAEGYSVSREKKESFPLTVTSAQKNPTAFYLCASSTGTSRYAYFGPGTRLTVL.